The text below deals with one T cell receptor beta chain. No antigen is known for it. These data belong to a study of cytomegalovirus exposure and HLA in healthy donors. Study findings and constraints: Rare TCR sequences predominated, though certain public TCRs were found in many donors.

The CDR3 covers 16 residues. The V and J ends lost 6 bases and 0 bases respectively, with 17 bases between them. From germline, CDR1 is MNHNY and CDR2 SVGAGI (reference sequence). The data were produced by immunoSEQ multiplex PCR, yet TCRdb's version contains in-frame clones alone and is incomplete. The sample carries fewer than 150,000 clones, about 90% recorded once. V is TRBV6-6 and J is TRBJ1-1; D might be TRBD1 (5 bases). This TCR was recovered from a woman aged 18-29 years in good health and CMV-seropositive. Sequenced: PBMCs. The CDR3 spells CASRDPGGAMNTEAFF. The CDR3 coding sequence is TGTGCCAGCAGGGATCCCGGAGGGGCTATGAACACTGAAGCTTTCTTT.